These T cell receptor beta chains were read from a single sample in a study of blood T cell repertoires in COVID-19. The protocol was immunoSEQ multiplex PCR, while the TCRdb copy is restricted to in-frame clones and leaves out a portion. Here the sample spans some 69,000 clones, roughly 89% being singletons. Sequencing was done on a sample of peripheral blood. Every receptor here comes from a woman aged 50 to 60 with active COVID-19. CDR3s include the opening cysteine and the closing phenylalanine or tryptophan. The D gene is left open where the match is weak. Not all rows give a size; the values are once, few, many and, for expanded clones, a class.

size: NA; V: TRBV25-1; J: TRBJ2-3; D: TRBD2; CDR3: CASSEFLAGRTDTQYF; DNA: TGTGCCAGCAGTGAATTTCTAGCGGGAAGGACAGATACGCAGTATTTT
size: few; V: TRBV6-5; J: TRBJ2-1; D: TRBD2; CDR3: CASSYQTSGGNEQFF; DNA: TGTGCCAGCAGTTACCAGACTAGCGGGGGTAATGAGCAGTTCTTC
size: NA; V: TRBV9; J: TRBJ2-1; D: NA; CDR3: CASSRAGGNEQFF; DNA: TGTGCCAGCAGCCGGGCTGGGGGGAATGAGCAGTTCTTC
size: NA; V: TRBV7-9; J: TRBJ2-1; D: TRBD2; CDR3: CASSSRGGNEQFF; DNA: TGTGCCAGCAGCTCCCGGGGGGGCAATGAGCAGTTCTTC
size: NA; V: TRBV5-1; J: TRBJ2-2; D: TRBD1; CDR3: CASSSQGAAGELFF; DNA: TGCGCCAGCAGCTCCCAGGGGGCTGCCGGGGAGCTGTTTTTT
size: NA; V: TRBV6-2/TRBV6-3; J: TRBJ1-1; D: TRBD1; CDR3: CASSKGTENTEAFF; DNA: TGTGCCAGCAGTAAAGGGACAGAGAACACTGAAGCTTTCTTT
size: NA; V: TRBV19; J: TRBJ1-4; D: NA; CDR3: CASSINARVLTTNEKLFF; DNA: TGTGCCAGTAGTATCAACGCCAGGGTTCTAACAACTAATGAAAAACTGTTTTTT
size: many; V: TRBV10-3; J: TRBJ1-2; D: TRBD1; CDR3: CAISGGQDENYGYTF; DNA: TGTGCCATCAGCGGAGGACAGGACGAGAACTATGGCTACACCTTC
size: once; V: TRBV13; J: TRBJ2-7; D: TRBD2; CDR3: CASSSGTSGYEQYF; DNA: TGTGCCAGCAGCTCCGGGACTAGCGGCTACGAGCAGTACTTC
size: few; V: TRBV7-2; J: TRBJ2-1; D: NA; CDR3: CASSSPRRDEQFF; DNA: TGTGCCAGCAGCTCCCCCAGGCGGGATGAGCAGTTCTTC
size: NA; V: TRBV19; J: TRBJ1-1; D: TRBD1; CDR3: CASSIRSPGTVFVHEAFF; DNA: TGTGCCAGTAGTATTAGGTCTCCCGGGACAGTCTTCGTACATGAAGCTTTCTTT
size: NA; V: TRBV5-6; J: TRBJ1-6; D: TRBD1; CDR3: CASSLGAGGSRAYNSPLHF; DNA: TGTGCCAGCAGCTTGGGAGCAGGGGGTAGTAGGGCCTATAATTCACCCCTCCACTTT
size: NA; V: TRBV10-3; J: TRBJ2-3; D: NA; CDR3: CAISETTRSTDTQYF; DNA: TGTGCCATCAGTGAGACAACTAGGTCGACAGATACGCAGTATTTT
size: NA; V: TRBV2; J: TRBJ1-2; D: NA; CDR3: CASTTDTNYGYTF; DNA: TGTGCCAGCACTACGGACACGAACTATGGCTACACCTTC
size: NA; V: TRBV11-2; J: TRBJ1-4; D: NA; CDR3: CASSLEGFPSEKLFF; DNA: TGTGCCAGCAGCTTGGAGGGGTTTCCCAGCGAAAAACTGTTTTTT
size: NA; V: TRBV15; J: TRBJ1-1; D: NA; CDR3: CATSRDLSVNTEAFF; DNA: TGTGCCACCAGCAGAGATCTTTCAGTGAACACTGAAGCTTTCTTT
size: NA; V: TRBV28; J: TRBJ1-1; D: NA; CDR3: CASSPPYGAEAFF; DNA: TGTGCCAGCAGTCCTCCCTACGGGGCTGAAGCTTTCTTT
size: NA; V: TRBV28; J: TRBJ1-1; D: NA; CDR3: CASSLANTEAFF; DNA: TGTGCCAGCAGTTTGGCGAACACTGAAGCTTTCTTT
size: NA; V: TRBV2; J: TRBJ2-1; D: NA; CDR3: CASSETAGRNEQFF; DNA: TGTGCCAGCAGTGAAACAGCAGGGCGCAATGAGCAGTTCTTC
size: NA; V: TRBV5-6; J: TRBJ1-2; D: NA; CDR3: CASSWRIETDGESRGYTF; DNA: TGTGCCAGCAGCTGGAGAATAGAGACAGATGGTGAGTCGCGCGGCTACACCTTC
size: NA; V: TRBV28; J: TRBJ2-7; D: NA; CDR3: CASIRRTAYYEQYF; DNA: TGTGCCAGCATCCGCAGGACAGCCTACTACGAGCAGTACTTC
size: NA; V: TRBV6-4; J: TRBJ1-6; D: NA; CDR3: CASNYPGGPLHF; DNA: TGTGCCAGCAACTACCCGGGGGGACCCCTCCACTTT